This entry lists 6 T cell receptor beta chains sequenced from one sample in a study of blood T cell repertoires in COVID-19. The repertoire was sequenced with immunoSEQ multiplex PCR; TCRdb's copy has only in-frame clones and lacks some. Here the sample spans about 59,000 clones, 80% to 95% being singletons. Material: peripheral blood. The receptors here all came from a man aged 80 or over with acute or convalescent COVID-19.

The V gene is TRBV5-1, the J gene TRBJ2-5; TRBD2 is a possible D gene (6 bases). This CDR3 region has 17 residues. V was pared by 0 bases and J by 3 bases, with 18 bases between. Germline values: CDR1 SGHRS, CDR2 YFSETQ. The CDR3: CASSLGSGEQAKETQYF. CDR3 coding DNA: TGCGCCAGCAGCTTGGGTTCGGGGGAACAGGCCAAAGAGACCCAGTACTTC.

The J gene is TRBJ1-4, the V gene TRBV5-1, with 9 nucleotides matching TRBD1. This CDR3 is 18 amino acids long. V lost 4 bases, J lost 2 bases, and 12 bases stayed unmatched. Germline loops: CDR1 SGHRS, CDR2 YFSETQ. The CDR3 reads CASSRNYRGQSTNEKLFF. The CDR3 nucleotides read TGCGCCAGCAGCCGAAATTACAGGGGGCAGTCGACTAATGAAAAACTGTTTTTT.

The chain joins TRBV6-1 to TRBJ2-1; 9 nucleotides align to TRBD2. Losses at the gene ends were 2 bases for V and 10 bases for J; bases not matched to a gene: 15. Germline assignment: CDR1 MNHNS and CDR2 SASEGT. This CDR3 region has 17 residues. CDR3 region: CASSERGSGGPMEEQFF. CDR3 coding DNA: TGTGCCAGCAGTGAAAGGGGGAGCGGGGGGCCGATGGAGGAGCAGTTCTTC.

This clone appeared a few times. J is TRBJ2-2 and V is TRBV27; tentative D call: TRBD1 (6 bases). The ends were cut back, 3 bases at V and 6 bases at J, with 14 bases in the middle. CDR1 and CDR2 (germline): MNHEY, SMNVEV (reference sequence). The CDR3 has 15 amino acids. The CDR3 here is CASSLGQGWAGELFF. The CDR3, as DNA: TGTGCCAGCAGTTTGGGGCAGGGGTGGGCCGGGGAGCTGTTTTTT.

The rearrangement links TRBV19 to TRBJ2-3; TRBD1 matches 7 bases. Losses at the gene ends were 6 bases for V and 3 bases for J; bases not matched to a gene: 3. Germline loops: CDR1 LNHDA, CDR2 SQIVND (reference sequence). This CDR3 comprises 13 residues. DNA of the CDR3: TGTGCCAGTAGCGCACAGGGGACAGATACGCAGTATTTT. This translates into CASSAQGTDTQYF.

This clone was observed a single time. CDR3 in DNA: TGTGCCAGGACGAGGCGGGGGTACAATGAGCAGTTCTTC. It translates to CARTRRGYNEQFF. The gene calls are TRBV27 and TRBJ2-1; 7 bases are shared with TRBD2. Germline CDR1 and CDR2: MNHEY and SMNVEV (reference sequence). V lost 9 bases and J lost 4; bases outside the gene matches: 6. The CDR3 consists of 13 residues.